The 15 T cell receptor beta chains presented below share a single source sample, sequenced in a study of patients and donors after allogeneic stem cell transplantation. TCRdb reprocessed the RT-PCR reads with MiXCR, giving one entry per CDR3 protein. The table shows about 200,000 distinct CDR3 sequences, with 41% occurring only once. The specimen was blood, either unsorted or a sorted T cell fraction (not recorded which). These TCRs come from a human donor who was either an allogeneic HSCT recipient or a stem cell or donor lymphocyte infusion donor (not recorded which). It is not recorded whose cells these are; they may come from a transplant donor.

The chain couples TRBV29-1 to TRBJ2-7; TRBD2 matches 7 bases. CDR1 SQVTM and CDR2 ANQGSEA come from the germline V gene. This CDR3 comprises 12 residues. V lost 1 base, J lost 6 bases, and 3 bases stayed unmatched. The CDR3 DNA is TGCAGCGTTGAAGGGACTAGTTCCGAGCAGTACTTC. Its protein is CSVEGTSSEQYF.

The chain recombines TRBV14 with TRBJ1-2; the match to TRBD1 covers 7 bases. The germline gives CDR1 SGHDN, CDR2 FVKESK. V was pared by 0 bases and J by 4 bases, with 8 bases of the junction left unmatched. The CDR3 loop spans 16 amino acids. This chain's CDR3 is CASSQEGRRDSYGYTF. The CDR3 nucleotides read TGTGCCAGCAGCCAAGAAGGCCGGCGGGACAGCTATGGCTACACCTTC.

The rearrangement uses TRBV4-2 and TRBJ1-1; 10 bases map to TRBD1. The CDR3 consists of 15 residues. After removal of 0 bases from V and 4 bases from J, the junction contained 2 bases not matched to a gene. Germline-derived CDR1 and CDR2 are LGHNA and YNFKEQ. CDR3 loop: CASSQEWTGGTEAFF. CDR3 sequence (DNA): TGTGCCAGCAGCCAAGAATGGACAGGGGGCACTGAAGCTTTCTTT.

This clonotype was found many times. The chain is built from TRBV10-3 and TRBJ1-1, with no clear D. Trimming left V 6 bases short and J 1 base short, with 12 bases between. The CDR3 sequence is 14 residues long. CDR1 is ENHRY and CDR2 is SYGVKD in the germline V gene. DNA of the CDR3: TGTGCCATCAGATCTGATCCAGCGAACACTGAAGCTTTCTTT. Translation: CAIRSDPANTEAFF.

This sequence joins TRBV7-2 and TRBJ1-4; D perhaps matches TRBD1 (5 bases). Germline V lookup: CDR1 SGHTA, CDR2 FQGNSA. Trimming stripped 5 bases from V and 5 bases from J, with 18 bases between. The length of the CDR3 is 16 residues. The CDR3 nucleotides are TGTGCCAGCAGCCAAGTAGGCCCCGGGGGGAATGAAAAACTGTTTTTT. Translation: CASSQVGPGGNEKLFF.

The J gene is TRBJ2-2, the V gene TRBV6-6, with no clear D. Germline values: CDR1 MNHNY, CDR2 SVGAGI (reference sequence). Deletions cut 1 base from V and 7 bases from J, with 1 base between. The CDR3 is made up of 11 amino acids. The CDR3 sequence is CASSYFGELFF. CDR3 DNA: TGTGCCAGCAGTTACTTCGGGGAGCTGTTTTTT.

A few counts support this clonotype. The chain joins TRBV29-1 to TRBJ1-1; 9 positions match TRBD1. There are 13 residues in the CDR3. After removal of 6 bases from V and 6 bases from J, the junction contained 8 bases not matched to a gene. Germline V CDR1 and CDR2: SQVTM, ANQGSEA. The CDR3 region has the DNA TGCAGCGTCGCGGACAGGGGAGGGGCTGAAGCTTTCTTT. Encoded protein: CSVADRGGAEAFF.

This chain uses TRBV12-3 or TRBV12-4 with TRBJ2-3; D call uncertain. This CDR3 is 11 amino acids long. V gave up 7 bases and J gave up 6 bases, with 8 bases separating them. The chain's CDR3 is CASTLEDTQYF. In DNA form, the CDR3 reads TGTGCCAGCACCCTAGAGGATACGCAGTATTTT.

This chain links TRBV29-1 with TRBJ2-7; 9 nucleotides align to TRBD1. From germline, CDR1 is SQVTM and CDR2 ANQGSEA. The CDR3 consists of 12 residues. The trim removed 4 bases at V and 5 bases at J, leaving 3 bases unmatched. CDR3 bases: TGCAGCGTTGCGGACAGGGGCAACGAGCAGTACTTC. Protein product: CSVADRGNEQYF.

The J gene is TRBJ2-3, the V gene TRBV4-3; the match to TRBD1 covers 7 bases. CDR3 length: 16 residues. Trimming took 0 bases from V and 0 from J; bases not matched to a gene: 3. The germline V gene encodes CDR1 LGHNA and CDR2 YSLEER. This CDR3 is CASSQDKGASTDTQYF. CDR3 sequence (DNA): TGCGCCAGCAGCCAAGATAAGGGGGCGAGCACAGATACGCAGTATTTT.

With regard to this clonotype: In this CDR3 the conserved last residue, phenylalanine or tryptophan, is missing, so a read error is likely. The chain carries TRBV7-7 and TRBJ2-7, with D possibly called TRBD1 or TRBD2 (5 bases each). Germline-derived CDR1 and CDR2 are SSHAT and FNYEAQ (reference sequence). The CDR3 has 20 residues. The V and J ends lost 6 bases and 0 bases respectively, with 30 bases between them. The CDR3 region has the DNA TGTGCCAGCAGTCTAAACTTGGGGGAATCCATGACGAATAGCTCCTACGAGCAGTACTCC. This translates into CASSLNLGESMTNSSYEQYS.

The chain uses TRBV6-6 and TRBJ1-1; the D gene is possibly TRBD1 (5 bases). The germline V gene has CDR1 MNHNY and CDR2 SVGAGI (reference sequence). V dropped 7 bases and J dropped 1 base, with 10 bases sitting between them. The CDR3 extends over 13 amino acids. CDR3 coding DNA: TGTGCCAGCATCCAGGGTCGGAACACTGAAGCTTTCTTT. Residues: CASIQGRNTEAFF.

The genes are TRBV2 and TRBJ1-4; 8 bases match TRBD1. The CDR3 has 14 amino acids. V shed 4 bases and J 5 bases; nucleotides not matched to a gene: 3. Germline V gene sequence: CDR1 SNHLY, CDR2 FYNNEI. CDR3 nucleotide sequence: TGTGCCAGCAGTGCGCCAGGGGGCAATGAAAAACTGTTTTTT. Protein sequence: CASSAPGGNEKLFF. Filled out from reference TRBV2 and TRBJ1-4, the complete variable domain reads EPEVTQTPSHQVTQMGQEVILRCVPISNHLYFYWYRQILGQKVEFLVSFYNNEISEKSEIFDDQFSVERPDGSNFTLKIRSTKLEDSAMYFCASSAPGGNEKLFFGSGTQLSVL.

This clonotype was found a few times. The CDR3 is CASSPRDGTEAFF. CDR3 DNA: TGTGCCAGCTCACCAAGGGACGGCACTGAAGCTTTCTTT. V and J are TRBV18 and TRBJ1-1; a weak D match, TRBD1 (5 bases). Per germline, CDR1 KGHSH and CDR2 LQKENI. This CDR3 contains 13 residues. V was trimmed by 2 bases and J by 4 bases, leaving 8 bases between them.

This chain's CDR3 is CASSFVDPTYEQYF. The DNA of the CDR3 is TGTGCCAGCAGTTTCGTGGACCCGACCTACGAGCAGTACTTC. The chain carries TRBV28 and TRBJ2-7; D not certain. CDR1 is MDHEN and CDR2 is SYDVKM in the germline V gene. CDR3 size: 14 residues. Between the trimmed V and J ends, which lost 3 bases and 2 bases, there was a span of 11 bases.